The 9 T cell receptor beta chains listed next were all sequenced from one sample in a study of regulatory T cells in long-lasting Graves disease. Time point meaning: persistent/refractory GD, antithyroid drugs over 5 years with positive TRAb. Extracted RNA from PBMCs served as the source of the TCR library. In building TCR beta libraries, iRepertoire HTBI primers were used together with Arm-PCR of CDR3 regions. TCRdb independently ran MiXCR on the multiplex PCR reads; one entry per CDR3 protein. The table includes about 470,000 distinct CDR3 sequences, around 20% detected once. This material consisted of peripheral blood mononuclear cells (PBMCs), taken when the disease was refractory, from a patient treated with antithyroid drugs. These receptors were collected from a female donor with Graves disease.

This clonotype was seen many times. The rearrangement links TRBV12-3 or TRBV12-4 to TRBJ1-6; D gene ambiguous. The V end was cut by 2 bases, the J end by 8 bases, with 4 bases between. The CDR3 has 12 residues. The CDR3 nucleotides are TGTGCCAGCAGTTTATCCTATTCACCCCTCCACTTT. This encodes CASSLSYSPLHF.

There are a few counts of this clonotype. V usage is TRBV6-1 and J usage is TRBJ1-1; 12 bases fit TRBD1. Germline values: CDR1 MNHNS, CDR2 SASEGT. The CDR3 contains 19 residues. J gave up 5 bases and V 6 bases, and 19 bases lay outside the gene matches. CDR3 DNA: TGTGCCAGCAGGTACCCCTTAAAGGGACAGGGGGCGATTTGGACTGAAGCTTTCTTT. Protein sequence: CASRYPLKGQGAIWTEAFF.

This clonotype has a count of ten or more. The genes are TRBV28 and TRBJ1-2, with 8 bases lining up with TRBD1. CDR1 is MDHEN and CDR2 is SYDVKM in the germline V gene. The CDR3 consists of 15 residues. Trimming cost V 2 bases and J 7 bases; bases outside gene matches: 9. Written as DNA, the CDR3 is TGTGCCAGCAGTTTAGGTACAGGGGGAATTGGTGGCTACACCTTC. Translated, it gives CASSLGTGGIGGYTF.

This clonotype was counted between two and nine times. V is TRBV11-2 and J is TRBJ1-5, with D maybe TRBD1 (6 bases). The ends were cut back, 2 bases at V and 0 bases at J, with 8 bases in the middle. The CDR3 runs 15 residues. Looked up from germline, CDR1 is SGHAT and CDR2 is FQNNGV. The CDR3 is CASSLTGNSNQPQHF. The CDR3 DNA reads TGTGCCAGCAGCTTAACAGGGAATAGCAATCAGCCCCAGCATTTT.

Only one count was recorded for this clonotype. Only one base separates this from a far larger clonotype, so it likely reflects a read error. The chain employs TRBV12-3 or TRBV12-4 and TRBJ2-7, with a possible D match to TRBD2 (5 bases). Trimming took 2 bases from V and 3 from J, leaving 11 bases between them. The CDR3 loop spans 14 amino acids. The CDR3, as DNA: TGTGCCAGCAGTTTAACGGGATACGACTACGAGCAGTACTTC. Amino acids: CASSLTGYDYEQYF.

This chain uses TRBV29-1 with TRBJ2-5; D is undetermined. The CDR3 spans 17 residues. V was cut by 0 bases and J by 2 bases, with 19 bases left in between. Germline CDR1 is SQVTM and CDR2 is ANQGSEA. CDR3 sequence reads: CSVEELRLGSFQETQYF. The CDR3, as DNA: TGCAGCGTTGAAGAGCTGCGCCTGGGATCGTTTCAAGAGACCCAGTACTTC.

This clonotype was detected ten times or more. V is TRBV2 and J is TRBJ2-7; the D is unclear. Per germline, CDR1 SNHLY and CDR2 FYNNEI. The CDR3 runs 14 residues. The V end lost 4 bases, the J end lost 2 bases, and 12 bases lay between the germline ends. The CDR3 DNA sequence: TGTGCCAGCAGTGCACCGAGCCTCCCCTACGAGCAGTACTTC. Protein product: CASSAPSLPYEQYF.

The CDR3 region has the DNA TGTGCCAGCAGTTTCCTTAGCTCCTACAATGAGCAGTTCTTC. This encodes CASSFLSSYNEQFF. V is TRBV28 and J is TRBJ2-1, with D unclear. V lost 3 bases, J lost 0 bases, and 6 bases lay in between. Germline V lookup: CDR1 MDHEN, CDR2 SYDVKM. This CDR3 region has 14 residues. Complete variable domain (other parts from reference TRBV28 and TRBJ2-1): DVKVTQSSRYLVKRTGEKVFLECVQDMDHENMFWYRQDPGLGLRLIYFSYDVKMKEKGDIPEGYSVSREKKERFSLILESASTNQTSMYLCASSFLSSYNEQFFGPGTRLTVL.

This clonotype has ten or more counts. The gene calls are TRBV5-1 and TRBJ1-2; D is possibly TRBD1 (5 bases). The germline gives CDR1 SGHRS, CDR2 YFSETQ. The V end was cut by 3 bases, the J end by 0 bases, with 12 bases between. This CDR3 contains 15 residues. CDR3 nucleotide sequence: TGCGCCAGCAGCTATGGAGGGACCTCTAACTATGGCTACACCTTC. Its translation is CASSYGGTSNYGYTF.